The 8 T cell receptor beta chains listed next were all sequenced from one sample in a study of T cells in localized non-small cell lung cancer. Clones were read by immunoSEQ multiplex PCR, and TCRdb kept only the in-frame ones, dropping some. Of almost 40,000 clones in the sample, 86% were seen once. Sequencing used peripheral blood mononuclear cells, obtained before any cancer treatment. These receptors were obtained from a male donor older than 55 with stage II lung adenocarcinoma.

The rearrangement uses TRBV5-1 and TRBJ2-7; 11 bases agree with TRBD2. Germline V gives CDR1 SGHRS, CDR2 YFSETQ. After removal of 5 bases from V and 5 bases from J, the junction contained 12 bases not matched to a gene. The CDR3 totals 16 residues. Written as DNA, the CDR3 is TGCGCCAGCAGTCTATTAGCGGGAGGGGTGGTAAACGAGCAGTACTTC. Its translation: CASSLLAGGVVNEQYF.

This chain links TRBV6-1 with TRBJ1-1; D is ambiguous. CDR3 length: 15 amino acids. Germline values: CDR1 MNHNS, CDR2 SASEGT. Trimming cost V 7 bases and J 0 bases, with 15 bases left between them. The DNA of the CDR3 is TGTGCCAGCACTGTGGCTAGACTGTTGAACACTGAAGCTTTCTTT. It translates to CASTVARLLNTEAFF.

The chain recombines TRBV5-6 with TRBJ2-3; tentatively, D is TRBD2 (5 bases). V was shortened by 1 base and J by 2 bases, with 14 bases between the two germline ends. Germline CDR1 and CDR2: SGHDT and YYEEEE. The CDR3 consists of 16 residues. In nucleotides, the CDR3 is TGTGCCAGCAGCTTGCAGCGGATGACCTACACAGATACGCAGTATTTT. It specifies CASSLQRMTYTDTQYF.

This clone has only one observation. The genes are TRBV15 and TRBJ1-1, with a possible D match to TRBD1 (6 bases). V lost 0 bases and J lost 5, with 16 bases in between. Germline V gene lookup returns CDR1 LNHNV and CDR2 YYDKDF (reference sequence). This CDR3 spans 16 amino acids. The CDR3: CATSRDQAGGWTEAFF. The CDR3 DNA reads as TGTGCCACCAGCAGAGATCAGGCCGGGGGCTGGACTGAAGCTTTCTTT.

The J gene is TRBJ2-6, the V gene TRBV5-1; TRBD1 matches at 9 bases. The ends lost 0 bases at V and 4 bases at J; junction bases unmatched: 14. The CDR3 has 20 residues. Germline V gene data show CDR1 as SGHRS and CDR2 as YFSETQ. The CDR3 nucleotides read TGCGCCAGCAGCTTGGCCAAGGGACAGGGAGGCTTGAGGGGGGCCAACGTCCTGACTTTC. It is translated as CASSLAKGQGGLRGANVLTF.

This clone was seen once. The J gene is TRBJ2-5, the V gene TRBV23-1; possible D gene TRBD2, 5 bases. TRBV23-1 carries the ORF label, with uncertain function. With 4 bases removed from V and 5 bases from J, the gap between germline ends came to 20 bases. The CDR3 contains 16 residues. The CDR3 DNA reads TGCGCCAGCAGTCGAGGGAGCCTATCCCCGGGGGAGACCCAGTACTTC. Protein product: CASSRGSLSPGETQYF.

The chain carries TRBV28 and TRBJ1-2; D call uncertain. Germline CDR1 reads MDHEN; CDR2 reads SYDVKM. V lost 3 bases and J 4 bases, leaving 18 bases between the germline ends. The CDR3 has 16 amino acids. CDR3 bases: TGTGCCAGCAGTTTGAGCTCCCCAACCGGATCCTATGGCTACACCTTC. Amino acids: CASSLSSPTGSYGYTF.

The chain links TRBV28 to TRBJ1-1; a possible D gene is TRBD1 (6 bases). The CDR3 is 12 amino acids. Germline values: CDR1 MDHEN, CDR2 SYDVKM. The DNA of the CDR3 is TGTTCGACAGGAAACTTGAACACTGAAGCTTTCTTT. Protein sequence: CSTGNLNTEAFF.